Each of the 17 T cell receptor beta chains below was sequenced from the same sample in a study of regulatory T cells in long-lasting Graves disease. Researchers made TCR beta libraries by using iRepertoire HTBI primers and running Arm-PCR on CDR3 regions. Via MiXCR, TCRdb re-called the multiplex PCR reads, giving one row per CDR3 protein. The repertoire holds approximately 560,000 distinct CDR3 sequences, 15% to 20% seen once, with more than 10% in the top ten. Time point in this sample: newly diagnosed GD, antithyroid drugs for less than 3 months. RNA extracted from PBMCs served as the sequencing template. The same sample was also used in a study of T cells in Graves' hyperthyroidism and ophthalmopathy.

Sample: peripheral blood mononuclear cells (PBMCs), taken at new diagnosis, from a patient treated with antithyroid drugs. These receptors were collected from a man in his late teens or twenties with Graves disease.

V is TRBV6-1 and J is TRBJ2-3; 9 bases are a match to TRBD2. The CDR3 spans 19 residues. Trimming took 5 bases from V and 0 from J; bases not matched to a gene: 15. Germline loops: CDR1 MNHNS, CDR2 SASEGT. The CDR3 region is CASSQPLKLAGSSTDTQYF. The CDR3 nucleotides are TGTGCCAGCAGTCAACCCCTGAAACTAGCGGGTTCTAGCACAGATACGCAGTATTTT.

There are a few counts of this clonotype. The chain employs TRBV27 and TRBJ2-1; TRBD2 might be the D (6 bases). The CDR3 spans 16 residues. In germline, CDR1 is MNHEY, CDR2 SMNVEV (reference sequence). Trimming left V 5 bases short and J 7 bases short, with 21 bases between. This chain's CDR3 is CASSPPGLSAKNEQFF. The CDR3 DNA sequence: TGTGCCAGCAGTCCCCCGGGACTTAGCGCTAAGAATGAGCAGTTCTTC.

This clonotype was observed at least ten times. V usage is TRBV28 and J usage is TRBJ1-2; tentative D call: TRBD1 (5 bases). This CDR3 has 13 residues. Trimming pared 7 bases from V and 8 bases from J, leaving 17 bases between. Germline V gives CDR1 MDHEN, CDR2 SYDVKM. The chain's CDR3 is CASTDQGVGGYTF. CDR3 coding DNA: TGTGCCAGCACAGATCAGGGCGTAGGGGGCTACACCTTC.

This clonotype appeared many times. The rearrangement links TRBV7-2 to TRBJ2-7; perhaps TRBD1 as D (6 bases). The CDR3 consists of 13 residues. Trimming pared 5 bases from V and 5 bases from J, leaving 13 bases between. Germline CDR1 reads SGHTA; CDR2 reads FQGNSA. The CDR3 reads CASSQNRVDEQYF. Written as DNA, the CDR3 is TGTGCCAGCAGCCAAAACAGGGTGGACGAGCAGTACTTC.

This clonotype appeared many times. The chain carries TRBV20-1 and TRBJ2-3; 8 nucleotides align to TRBD1. With 3 bases clipped from V and 2 bases from J, the junction kept 4 bases outside the gene matches. Germline values: CDR1 DFQATT, CDR2 SNEGSKA (reference sequence). The CDR3 covers 14 residues. CDR3 bases: TGCAGTGCTAGTAAGGGACAGGCCACAGATACGCAGTATTTT. It is translated as CSASKGQATDTQYF.

This clonotype was detected a few times. The chain uses TRBV6-1 and TRBJ2-7; tentative D call: TRBD1 (5 bases). The CDR3 covers 14 residues. The V end lost 4 bases, the J end lost 3 bases, and 13 bases lay between the germline ends. Germline values: CDR1 MNHNS, CDR2 SASEGT. The CDR3 bases are TGTGCCAGCAGTGCCCTGGACATCATCTACGAGCAGTACTTC. It is translated as CASSALDIIYEQYF.

The count of this clonotype is one. One base away lies a much larger clone, so this may be a sequencing read error. The J gene is TRBJ2-3, the V gene TRBV3-1, with 11 bases aligning to TRBD2. This CDR3 has 18 amino acids. Trimming took 0 bases from V and 2 from J; bases not matched to a gene: 7. From germline, CDR1 is LGHDT and CDR2 YNNKEL (reference sequence). In DNA form, the CDR3 reads TGTGCCAGCAGCCAAGATGGTAGCGGGAGGGCCTACACAGATACGCAGTATTTT. Translation: CASSQDGSGRAYTDTQYF.

The V and J genes are TRBV9 and TRBJ1-2; D might be TRBD1 (6 bases). Trimming removed 3 bases from V and 3 bases from J, with 15 bases in between. Germline CDR1 SGDLS, CDR2 YYNGEE. This CDR3 region has 15 residues. In DNA form, the CDR3 reads TGTGCCAGCAGCGAACAGGGAAACCGCCACTATGGCTACACCTTC. This encodes CASSEQGNRHYGYTF.

This clonotype was observed at least ten times. Sequence at one end of the junction differs from germline and may be a read error. The chain uses TRBV5-1 and TRBJ1-1; unclear D gene. The CDR3 totals 12 residues. CDR1 SGHRS and CDR2 YFSETQ come from the germline V gene. The CDR3 DNA reads as TGTGCCAGCAGCTTTTTGGACACTGAAGCTTTCTTT. Its translation: CASSFLDTEAFF. The full variable domain, completed using reference TRBV5-1 and TRBJ1-1, is KAGVTQTPRYLIKTRGQQVTLSCSPISGHRSVSWYQQTPGQGLQFLFEYFSETQRNKGNFPGRFSGRQFSNSRSEMNVSTLELGDSALYLCASSFLDTEAFFGQGTRLTVV.

This clonotype was detected only a few times. The genes are TRBV28 and TRBJ1-4; D remains unclear. Germline CDR1 and CDR2: MDHEN and SYDVKM. This CDR3 region has 11 residues. V lost 7 bases to trimming and J lost 4 bases, with 4 bases between them. As DNA, the CDR3 is TGTGCCAGCACCTATAATGAAAAACTGTTTTTT. Protein sequence: CASTYNEKLFF.

This clonotype came up many times. The chain is built from TRBV20-1 and TRBJ2-7; 12 positions match TRBD2. V dropped 2 bases and J dropped 6; count of bases not matched to a gene: 14. Germline V gene sequence: CDR1 DFQATT, CDR2 SNEGSKA (reference sequence). The CDR3 has 17 residues. The CDR3 sequence: CSARPWTSGTFLLEQYF. CDR3 sequence (DNA): TGCAGTGCTAGACCGTGGACTAGCGGGACATTCCTGCTCGAGCAGTACTTC.

The V call is TRBV19, the J call TRBJ2-1; the D gene is possibly TRBD1 (7 bases). CDR1 is LNHDA, CDR2 SQIVND, per germline (reference sequence). V dropped 4 bases and J dropped 4 bases, with 11 bases sitting between them. The CDR3 is made up of 14 amino acids. The CDR3 loop reads CASSSAGQYNEQFF. CDR3 in DNA: TGTGCCAGTAGTAGCGCGGGACAGTACAATGAGCAGTTCTTC.

Points on this clonotype: One end of the junction fails to match germline, which may point to a read error. The V gene is TRBV18, the J gene TRBJ2-1, with 11 bases fitting TRBD2. The CDR3 spans 15 residues. Germline lookup yields CDR1 KGHSH and CDR2 LQKENI. Written as DNA, the CDR3 is TGTACCAGCTCACCGGGACTAGCGGCCTACAATGAGCAGTTCTTC. Its protein is CTSSPGLAAYNEQFF.

This clonotype was detected ten times or more. The genes are TRBV9 and TRBJ2-7; D is possibly TRBD2 (5 bases). The CDR3 spans 14 residues. CDR1 and CDR2 (germline): SGDLS, YYNGEE. V shed 0 bases and J shed 0 bases, with 7 bases lying between them. DNA of the CDR3: TGTGCCAGCAGCGTAGGTGGGAGCTCCTACGAGCAGTACTTC. It yields the protein CASSVGGSSYEQYF.

The V and J genes are TRBV5-5 and TRBJ2-7, with D maybe TRBD1 (5 bases). The CDR3 runs 13 residues. Germline CDR1 is SGHKS and CDR2 is YYEKEE (reference sequence). Trimming shortened V by 0 bases and J by 7 bases, and 11 bases separated the two germline ends. The DNA of the CDR3 is TGTGCCAGCAGCTTGGGACAGTCTCCGGAGCAGTACTTC. Translated: CASSLGQSPEQYF. The variable domain in full, with the rest retrieved from reference TRBV5-5 and TRBJ2-7, is DAGVTQSPTHLIKTRGQQVTLRCSPISGHKSVSWYQQVLGQGPQFIFQYYEKEERGRGNFPDRFSARQFPNYSSELNVNALLLGDSALYLCASSLGQSPEQYFGPGTRLTVT.

This sequence joins TRBV11-2 and TRBJ1-4, with D unclear. The CDR3 is made up of 15 amino acids. Trimming took 5 bases from V and 3 from J, leaving 13 bases between them. Germline V gene data show CDR1 as SGHAT and CDR2 as FQNNGV. Here the CDR3 DNA reads TGTGCCAGCAGCCCAAAGGGAAGGCCTAATGAAAAACTGTTTTTT. This gives the protein CASSPKGRPNEKLFF.

This chain uses TRBV18 with TRBJ2-7; 12 bases are shared with TRBD1. Trimming removed 3 bases from V and 7 bases from J; junction bases left unmatched: 10. Germline V lookup: CDR1 KGHSH, CDR2 LQKENI. This CDR3 region has 16 residues. The CDR3 nucleotides are TGTGCCAGCTCACCCGGCCCGGGACAGGGGGCGGAGGAGCAGTACTTC. Translating gives CASSPGPGQGAEEQYF.